These 19 T cell receptor beta chains came from one sample sequenced in a study of regulatory T cells in long-lasting Graves disease. Building the TCR beta libraries relied on iRepertoire HTBI primers, and CDR3 regions underwent Arm-PCR. TCRdb re-derived calls from the multiplex PCR reads in MiXCR, one entry per CDR3 protein. Of 400,000 to 500,000 distinct CDR3 sequences listed, about 17% are singletons. Time point meaning: newly diagnosed GD, antithyroid drugs for less than 3 months. The TCR library was prepared using RNA isolated from PBMCs. This sample was shared with a second study, whose subject was T cells in Graves' hyperthyroidism and ophthalmopathy.

The sequencing used peripheral blood mononuclear cells (PBMCs), collected at new diagnosis, from a patient treated with antithyroid drugs. Receptor source: a woman in her twenties or thirties with Graves disease.

There are many counts of this clonotype. The chain joins TRBV30 to TRBJ1-2, with TRBD1 as a possible D gene (6 bases). The CDR3 has 12 residues. Germline V gene data show CDR1 as GTSNPN and CDR2 as SVGIG (reference sequence). With 0 bases removed from V and 14 bases from J, the gap between germline ends came to 16 bases. The CDR3: CAWSVHKQGGTF. The CDR3 DNA reads as TGTGCCTGGAGTGTCCACAAACAGGGAGGGACCTTC.

This clonotype was detected only a few times. The genes are TRBV7-9 and TRBJ2-3; tentatively, D is TRBD1 or TRBD2 (5 bases each). V was pared by 3 bases and J by 4 bases, with 17 bases between. The CDR3 contains 16 residues. Germline V lookup: CDR1 SEHNR, CDR2 FQNEAQ (reference sequence). The CDR3 region is CASSFLSGSYPDTQYF. As DNA, the CDR3 is TGTGCCAGCAGCTTCCTTTCAGGGAGCTATCCAGATACGCAGTATTTT.

This clonotype was seen ten or more times. The chain employs TRBV20-1 and TRBJ2-1; 10 bases are shared with TRBD2. This CDR3 is 20 amino acids long. After removal of 3 bases from V and 2 bases from J, the junction contained 19 bases not matched to a gene. CDR1 and CDR2 (germline): DFQATT, SNEGSKA (reference sequence). CDR3 sequence reads: CSASGRAGPGTSGAYNEQFF. CDR3 bases: TGCAGTGCTAGCGGGCGGGCAGGGCCGGGAACTAGCGGGGCCTACAATGAGCAGTTCTTC.

This clonotype was found a few times. This rearrangement joins TRBV11-1 to TRBJ2-7; 8 bases align to TRBD1. The CDR3 is 15 residues long. Trimming took 8 bases from V and 7 from J; bases not matched to a gene: 16. CDR1 is SGHAT, CDR2 FQDESV, per germline (reference sequence). This chain's CDR3 is CASGDRTGTSGEQYF. As DNA, the CDR3 is TGTGCCAGCGGAGATCGGACAGGGACCTCGGGTGAGCAGTACTTC. Using reference TRBV11-1 and TRBJ2-7 for the parts outside the CDR3, the full variable domain is EAEVAQSPRYKITEKSQAVAFWCDPISGHATLYWYRQILGQGPELLVQFQDESVVDDSQLPKDRFSAERLKGVDSTLKIQPAELGDSAMYLCASGDRTGTSGEQYFGPGTRLTVT.

The table lists this clonotype with many counts. Its ends do not fully match the called genes, so a read error is possible. The V gene is TRBV7-2, the J gene TRBJ2-1; 9 bases are a match to TRBD2. The CDR3 covers 14 residues. From germline, CDR1 is SGHTA and CDR2 FQGNSA. CDR3: CASITSGYYTEQFF. DNA of the CDR3: TGTGCCAGCATTACTAGCGGGTACTACACTGAGCAGTTCTTC.

The chain combines TRBV13 with TRBJ2-1, with TRBD2 matching over 14 bases. The assigned J gene may be wrong: the sequence end matches TRBJ2-7 better. The CDR3 length is 19 residues. CDR1 and CDR2 from the germline V gene are PRHDT and FYEKMQ (reference sequence). The chain's CDR3 is CASSLPPGLAGASYNEQYF. The CDR3 bases are TGTGCCAGCAGCTTGCCCCCGGGACTAGCGGGAGCCTCCTACAATGAGCAGTACTTC.

This clonotype was counted between two and nine times. The chain couples TRBV6-1 to TRBJ2-2; no clear D gene. V was cut by 5 bases and J by 0 bases, with 13 bases left in between. CDR3 size: 16 residues. CDR1 and CDR2 from the germline V gene are MNHNS and SASEGT. This chain's CDR3 is CASSISLNPNTGELFF. The CDR3 DNA follows: TGTGCCAGCAGTATCTCACTAAACCCGAACACCGGGGAGCTGTTTTTT.

This clonotype was seen many times. The genes are TRBV7-2 and TRBJ2-7, with 7 bases matching TRBD2. V was clipped by 4 bases and J by 0 bases; unmatched bases: 6. Germline values: CDR1 SGHTA, CDR2 FQGNSA. The CDR3 consists of 15 residues. The CDR3 protein is CASSYGSGPSYEQYF. DNA for the CDR3: TGTGCCAGCAGCTACGGTAGCGGGCCCTCCTACGAGCAGTACTTC.

This clonotype was counted between two and nine times. This CDR3 reads CSVKTGTGAPYNEQFF. DNA of the CDR3: TGCAGCGTGAAGACCGGGACAGGCGCGCCCTACAATGAGCAGTTCTTC. This sequence joins TRBV29-1 and TRBJ2-1, with TRBD1 matching over 8 bases. Germline loops: CDR1 SQVTM, CDR2 ANQGSEA. The CDR3 runs 16 residues. Trimming cost V 6 bases and J 2 bases; bases outside gene matches: 12.

The chain combines TRBV7-8 with TRBJ1-6, with a weak D call TRBD1 (5 bases). Trimming pared 1 base from V and 8 bases from J, leaving 15 bases between. Germline CDR1 SGHVS, CDR2 FQNEAQ. This CDR3 region has 16 residues. CDR3 nucleotide sequence: TGTGCCAGCAGCTTAGAGCCCCACCGGGGGGATTCACCCCTCCACTTT. It specifies CASSLEPHRGDSPLHF.

Worth noting for this clonotype: A much larger clone lies one base from this, so it may be a read error. The CDR3 region is CASSMDWTANTEGFF. CDR3 bases: TGTGCCAGCAGCATGGACTGGACAGCGAACACTGAAGGTTTCTTT. The chain employs TRBV13 and TRBJ1-1; TRBD1 is a possible D gene (6 bases). This CDR3 region has 15 residues. Germline CDR1 reads PRHDT; CDR2 reads FYEKMQ (reference sequence).

The chain couples TRBV12-3 or TRBV12-4 to TRBJ2-1, with D possibly matching TRBD2 (5 bases). With 3 bases removed from V and 7 bases from J, the gap between germline ends came to 19 bases. The CDR3 loop spans 16 amino acids. This CDR3 is CASSFRQGLFGNEQFF. CDR3 sequence (DNA): TGTGCCAGCAGTTTCCGGCAAGGACTTTTCGGGAATGAGCAGTTCTTC.

This clonotype was seen at least ten times. The rearrangement links TRBV11-2 to TRBJ2-4; 7 positions match TRBD2. With 5 bases clipped from V and 1 base from J, the junction kept 8 bases outside the gene matches. Germline V gene lookup returns CDR1 SGHAT and CDR2 FQNNGV. The CDR3 runs to 16 residues. Here the CDR3 DNA reads TGTGCCAGCAGCGGACTAGAGGCAGAGGCCAAAAACATTCAGTACTTC. Its translation: CASSGLEAEAKNIQYF.

The sample holds many counts of this clonotype. An end of the junction differs from the germline gene, which may be a read error. The genes are TRBV19 and TRBJ2-4; D is unresolved. Looked up from germline, CDR1 is LNHDA and CDR2 is SQIVND (reference sequence). This CDR3 contains 10 residues. The DNA of the CDR3 is TGTGCCAGTGGGGATTGGGATCGGAACTTC. Amino acids: CASGDWDRNF.

This clonotype was detected many times. The V gene is TRBV12-3 or TRBV12-4, the J gene TRBJ1-5; D might be TRBD1 (5 bases). There are 16 residues in the CDR3. V was trimmed by 5 bases and J by 10 bases, leaving 24 bases between them. The CDR3 DNA follows: TGTGCCAGCAGTAGGGGCTCCGACATACTCCCTAATCCCCAGCATTTT. Protein sequence: CASSRGSDILPNPQHF.

This clonotype was seen more than once but under ten times. The chain couples TRBV6-1 to TRBJ2-1, with 8 bases aligning to TRBD2. Germline V gene lookup returns CDR1 MNHNS and CDR2 SASEGT. The CDR3 has 13 residues. The ends lost 8 bases at V and 8 bases at J; junction bases unmatched: 8. This chain's CDR3 is CASRSGGGYEQFF. The CDR3 DNA is TGTGCCAGCCGATCGGGGGGGGGCTATGAGCAGTTCTTC.

This clonotype was picked up many times. J is TRBJ2-1 and V is TRBV20-1, with 7 bases matching TRBD2. There are 15 residues in the CDR3. Germline V gene sequence: CDR1 DFQATT, CDR2 SNEGSKA (reference sequence). V was pared by 0 bases and J by 9 bases, with 11 bases of the junction left unmatched. Written as DNA, the CDR3 is TGCAGTGCTAGAGATGGGGGGAGGGCCGTGGGTGAGCAGTTCTTC. The encoded protein is CSARDGGRAVGEQFF.

This clonotype was seen at least ten times. This rearrangement joins TRBV5-7 to TRBJ1-2; TRBD1 agrees at 8 bases. TRBV5-7 is assigned to the ORF class and has an uncertain function. Trimming cost V 0 bases and J 6 bases; bases outside gene matches: 10. This CDR3 region has 16 residues. The CDR3 DNA reads TGTGCCAGCAGCTTGGGGACAGGGTGTGTTACTGATGGCTACACCTTC. It is translated as CASSLGTGCVTDGYTF.

This chain connects TRBV19 to TRBJ2-5; 9 bases map to TRBD2. CDR3 length: 15 residues. Looked up from germline, CDR1 is LNHDA and CDR2 is SQIVND (reference sequence). V lost 0 bases and J lost 5; bases outside the gene matches: 4. CDR3 nucleotides: TGTGCCAGTAGTATAGAGAGGACTAGCGCGGAGACCCAGTACTTC. Its protein is CASSIERTSAETQYF. Drawing the rest from reference TRBV19 and TRBJ2-5, the complete variable domain is DGGITQSPKYLFRKEGQNVTLSCEQNLNHDAMYWYRQDPGQGLRLIYYSQIVNDFQKGDIAEGYSVSREKKESFPLTVTSAQKNPTAFYLCASSIERTSAETQYFGPGTRLLVL.